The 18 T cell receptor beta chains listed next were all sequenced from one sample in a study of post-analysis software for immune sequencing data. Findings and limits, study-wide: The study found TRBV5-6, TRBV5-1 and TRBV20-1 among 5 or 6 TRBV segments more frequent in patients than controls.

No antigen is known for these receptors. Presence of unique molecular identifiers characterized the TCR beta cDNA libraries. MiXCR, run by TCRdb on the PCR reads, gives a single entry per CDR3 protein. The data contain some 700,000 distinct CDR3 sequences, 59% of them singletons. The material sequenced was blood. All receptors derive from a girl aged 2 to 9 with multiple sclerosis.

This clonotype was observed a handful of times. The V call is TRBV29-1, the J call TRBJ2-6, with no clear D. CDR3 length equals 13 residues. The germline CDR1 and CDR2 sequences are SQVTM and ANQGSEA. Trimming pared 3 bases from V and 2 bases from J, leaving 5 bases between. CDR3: CSVDVAGANVLTF. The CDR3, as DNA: TGCAGCGTTGACGTGGCTGGGGCCAACGTCCTGACTTTC.

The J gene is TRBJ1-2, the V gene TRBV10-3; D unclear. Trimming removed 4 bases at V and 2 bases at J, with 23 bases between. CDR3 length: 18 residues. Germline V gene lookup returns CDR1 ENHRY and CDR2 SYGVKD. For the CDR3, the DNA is TGTGCCATCAGTGTCCTTCCACCCACCCCCTCGGTCAACTATGGCTACACCTTC. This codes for CAISVLPPTPSVNYGYTF.

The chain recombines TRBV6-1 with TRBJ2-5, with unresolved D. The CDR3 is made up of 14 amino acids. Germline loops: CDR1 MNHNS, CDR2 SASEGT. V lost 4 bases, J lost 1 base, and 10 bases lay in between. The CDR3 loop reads CASSADWAQETQYF. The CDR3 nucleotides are TGTGCCAGCAGTGCTGACTGGGCCCAAGAGACCCAGTACTTC.

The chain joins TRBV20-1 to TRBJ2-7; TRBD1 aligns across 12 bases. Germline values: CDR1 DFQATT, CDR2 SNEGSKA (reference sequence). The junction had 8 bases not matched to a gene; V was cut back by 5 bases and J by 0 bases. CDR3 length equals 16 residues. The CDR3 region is CSARDRGLWSSYEQYF. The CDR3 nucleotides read TGCAGTGCTCGGGACAGGGGGCTTTGGAGCTCCTACGAGCAGTACTTC.

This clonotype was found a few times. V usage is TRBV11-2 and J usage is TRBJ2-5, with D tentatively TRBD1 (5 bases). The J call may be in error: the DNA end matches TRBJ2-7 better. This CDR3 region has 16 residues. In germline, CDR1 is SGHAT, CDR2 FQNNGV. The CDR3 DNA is TGTGCCAGCAGCTTAGAAGAATTGACAGATTCCTACGAGCAGTACTTC. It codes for CASSLEELTDSYEQYF.

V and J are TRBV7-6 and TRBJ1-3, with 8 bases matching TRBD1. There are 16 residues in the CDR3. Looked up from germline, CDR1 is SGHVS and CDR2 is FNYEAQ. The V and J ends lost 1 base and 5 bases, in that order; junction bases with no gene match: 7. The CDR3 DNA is TGTGCCAGCAGCTTAGTAGGGCAGGGGGCTCGAAACACCATATATTTT. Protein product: CASSLVGQGARNTIYF.

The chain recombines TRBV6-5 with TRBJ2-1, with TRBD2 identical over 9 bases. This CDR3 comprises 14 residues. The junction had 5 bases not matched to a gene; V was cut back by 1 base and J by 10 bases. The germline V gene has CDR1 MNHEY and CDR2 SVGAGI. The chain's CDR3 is CASSYFAGGKEQFF. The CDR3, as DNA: TGTGCCAGCAGTTACTTCGCGGGAGGGAAGGAGCAGTTCTTC.

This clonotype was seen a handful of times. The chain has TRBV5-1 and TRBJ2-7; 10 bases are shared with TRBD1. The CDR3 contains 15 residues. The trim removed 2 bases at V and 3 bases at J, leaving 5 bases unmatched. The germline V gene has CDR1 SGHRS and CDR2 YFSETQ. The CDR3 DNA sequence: TGCGCCAGCAGCTTATTAGGGGACAGGGGCTACGAGCAGTACTTC. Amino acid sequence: CASSLLGDRGYEQYF. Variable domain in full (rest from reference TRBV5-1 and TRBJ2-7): KAGVTQTPRYLIKTRGQQVTLSCSPISGHRSVSWYQQTPGQGLQFLFEYFSETQRNKGNFPGRFSGRQFSNSRSEMNVSTLELGDSALYLCASSLLGDRGYEQYFGPGTRLTVT.

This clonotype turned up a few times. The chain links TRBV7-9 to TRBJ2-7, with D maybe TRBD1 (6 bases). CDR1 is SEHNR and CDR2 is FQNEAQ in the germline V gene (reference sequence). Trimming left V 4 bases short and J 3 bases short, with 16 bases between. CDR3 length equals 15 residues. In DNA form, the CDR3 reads TGTGCCAGCAGCTGGGGGCAAACAGCGGACTACGAGCAGTACTTC. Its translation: CASSWGQTADYEQYF. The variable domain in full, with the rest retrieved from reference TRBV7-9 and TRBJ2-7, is DTGVSQNPRHKITKRGQNVTFRCDPISEHNRLYWYRQTLGQGPEFLTYFQNEAQLEKSRLLSDRFSAERPKGSFSTLEIQRTEQGDSAMYLCASSWGQTADYEQYFGPGTRLTVT.

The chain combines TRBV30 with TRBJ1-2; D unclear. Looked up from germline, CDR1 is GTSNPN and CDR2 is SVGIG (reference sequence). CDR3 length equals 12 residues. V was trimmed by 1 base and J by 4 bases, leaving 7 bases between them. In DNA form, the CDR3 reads TGTGCCTGGAGTGAGCTGTCCTATGGCTACACCTTC. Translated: CAWSELSYGYTF.

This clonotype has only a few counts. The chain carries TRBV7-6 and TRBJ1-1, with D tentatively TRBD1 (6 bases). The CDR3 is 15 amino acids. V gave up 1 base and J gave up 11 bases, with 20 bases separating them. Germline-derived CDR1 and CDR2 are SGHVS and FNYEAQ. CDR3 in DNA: TGTGCCAGCAGCTTAGGAGGACAGCTATGGCCCCCGGCTTTCTTT. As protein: CASSLGGQLWPPAFF.

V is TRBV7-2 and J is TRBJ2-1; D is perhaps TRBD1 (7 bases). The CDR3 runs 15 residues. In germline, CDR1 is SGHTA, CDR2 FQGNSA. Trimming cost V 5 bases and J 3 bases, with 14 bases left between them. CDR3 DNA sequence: TGTGCCAGCAGCCAAGCAGGGGGACTCTACAATGAGCAGTTCTTC. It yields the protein CASSQAGGLYNEQFF.

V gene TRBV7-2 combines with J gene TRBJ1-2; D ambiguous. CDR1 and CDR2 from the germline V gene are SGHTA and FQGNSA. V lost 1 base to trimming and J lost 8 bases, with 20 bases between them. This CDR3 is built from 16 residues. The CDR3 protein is CASSLVGGRSVWGYTF. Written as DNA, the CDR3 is TGTGCCAGCAGCTTAGTGGGAGGGAGAAGTGTCTGGGGCTACACCTTC. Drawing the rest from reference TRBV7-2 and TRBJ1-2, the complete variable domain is GAGVSQSPSNKVTEKGKDVELRCDPISGHTALYWYRQSLGQGLEFLIYFQGNSAPDKSGLPSDRFSAERTGGSVSTLTIQRTQQEDSAVYLCASSLVGGRSVWGYTFGSGTRLTVV.

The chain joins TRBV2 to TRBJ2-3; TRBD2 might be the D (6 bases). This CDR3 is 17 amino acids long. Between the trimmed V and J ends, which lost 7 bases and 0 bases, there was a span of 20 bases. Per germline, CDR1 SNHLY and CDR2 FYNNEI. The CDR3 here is CASITSPTRASTDTQYF. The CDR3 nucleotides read TGTGCCAGCATCACTAGCCCCACTCGTGCTAGCACAGATACGCAGTATTTT.

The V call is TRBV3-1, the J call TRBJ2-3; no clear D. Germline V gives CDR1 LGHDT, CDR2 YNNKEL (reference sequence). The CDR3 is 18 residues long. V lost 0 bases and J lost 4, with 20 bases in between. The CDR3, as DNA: TGTGCCAGCAGCCAAGAGTCCTCCGGCAGGAAGAACTCAGATACGCAGTATTTT. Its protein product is CASSQESSGRKNSDTQYF.

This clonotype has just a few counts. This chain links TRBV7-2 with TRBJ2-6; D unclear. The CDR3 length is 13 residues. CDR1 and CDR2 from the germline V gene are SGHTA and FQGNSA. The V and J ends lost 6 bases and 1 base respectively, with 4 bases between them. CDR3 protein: CASRESGANVLTF. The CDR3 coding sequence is TGTGCCAGCAGGGAGTCTGGGGCCAACGTCCTGACTTTC.

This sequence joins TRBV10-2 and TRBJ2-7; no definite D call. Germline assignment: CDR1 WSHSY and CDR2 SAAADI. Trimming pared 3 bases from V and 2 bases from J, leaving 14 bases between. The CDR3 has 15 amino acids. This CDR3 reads CASSDWTPITYEQYF. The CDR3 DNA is TGCGCCAGCAGTGACTGGACGCCGATCACCTACGAGCAGTACTTC.

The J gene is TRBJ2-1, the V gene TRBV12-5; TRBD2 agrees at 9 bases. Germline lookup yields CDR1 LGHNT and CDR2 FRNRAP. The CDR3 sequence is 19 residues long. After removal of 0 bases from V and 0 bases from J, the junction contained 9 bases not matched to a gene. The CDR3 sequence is CASGLVLAGGPSSYNEQFF. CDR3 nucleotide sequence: TGTGCTAGTGGTTTGGTTTTGGCGGGAGGGCCCAGCTCCTACAATGAGCAGTTCTTC.